These T cell receptor beta chains were read from a single sample in a study of cytomegalovirus exposure and HLA in healthy donors. Some clones are missing from TCRdb's copy, which holds only in-frame ones; the method was immunoSEQ multiplex PCR. The sample has 90,000 to 100,000 clones, 69% seen once; the top ten hold 2.7%. The sequenced material came from PBMCs. These receptors came from a man in his fifties in good health and CMV-seronegative. CDR3s include the opening cysteine and the closing phenylalanine or tryptophan. A D gene is named only where the DNA matches it firmly. A row's size may be missing; if present it is once, few, many or a size class.

clone_size: NA; d_call: NA; j_call: TRBJ1-3; v_call: TRBV7-6; cdr3_aa: CASSLAERSSGNTIYF; cdr3_nt: TGTGCCAGCAGCTTAGCGGAGAGGAGCTCTGGAAACACCATATATTTT
clone_size: NA; d_call: NA; j_call: TRBJ2-1; v_call: TRBV29-1; cdr3_aa: CSAVLSLGYNEQFF; cdr3_nt: TGCAGCGCTGTCCTAAGTCTCGGCTACAATGAGCAGTTCTTC
clone_size: NA; d_call: TRBD2; j_call: TRBJ2-5; v_call: TRBV30; cdr3_aa: CAWAGGLQETQYF; cdr3_nt: TGTGCCTGGGCGGGGGGCCTTCAAGAGACCCAGTACTTC
clone_size: NA; d_call: NA; j_call: TRBJ1-6; v_call: TRBV2; cdr3_aa: CASSVQTVSNSPLHF; cdr3_nt: TGTGCCAGCAGTGTACAGACGGTCAGCAATTCACCCCTCCACTTT
clone_size: NA; d_call: NA; j_call: TRBJ1-2; v_call: TRBV29-1; cdr3_aa: CSVEYRGYGYTF; cdr3_nt: TGCAGCGTTGAATACCGGGGCTATGGCTACACCTTC
clone_size: NA; d_call: NA; j_call: TRBJ2-5; v_call: TRBV9; cdr3_aa: CASSVEVAAQETQYF; cdr3_nt: TGTGCCAGCAGCGTAGAGGTAGCGGCACAAGAGACCCAGTACTTC
clone_size: NA; d_call: NA; j_call: TRBJ2-1; v_call: TRBV4-3; cdr3_aa: CASSQDQRREQFF; cdr3_nt: TGCGCCAGCAGCCAAGATCAAAGGAGAGAGCAGTTCTTC
clone_size: NA; d_call: TRBD1; j_call: TRBJ1-1; v_call: TRBV9; cdr3_aa: CASSATGQADTEAFF; cdr3_nt: TGTGCCAGCAGCGCAACGGGACAGGCTGACACTGAAGCTTTCTTT
clone_size: NA; d_call: NA; j_call: TRBJ2-7; v_call: TRBV4-1; cdr3_aa: CASSQAAATYEQYF; cdr3_nt: TGCGCCAGCAGCCAAGCCGCGGCGACCTACGAGCAGTACTTC
clone_size: few; d_call: NA; j_call: TRBJ2-3; v_call: TRBV11-3; cdr3_aa: CASSFGVGTQYF; cdr3_nt: TGTGCCAGCAGCTTTGGTGTCGGTACGCAGTATTTT
clone_size: NA; d_call: TRBD2; j_call: TRBJ2-3; v_call: TRBV5-4; cdr3_aa: CASSRTSGGGSTDTQYF; cdr3_nt: TGTGCCAGCAGCCGGACTAGCGGGGGGGGGAGCACAGATACGCAGTATTTT
clone_size: NA; d_call: TRBD1; j_call: TRBJ2-3; v_call: TRBV25-1; cdr3_aa: CASSVSRTGGLDTQYF; cdr3_nt: TGTGCCAGCAGTGTAAGCAGAACAGGGGGCTTAGATACGCAGTATTTT
clone_size: NA; d_call: TRBD1; j_call: TRBJ2-3; v_call: TRBV18; cdr3_aa: CASSHRQGAHGTDTQYF; cdr3_nt: TGTGCCAGCTCACACCGACAGGGGGCGCACGGCACAGATACGCAGTATTTT
clone_size: few; d_call: NA; j_call: TRBJ1-2; v_call: TRBV5-4; cdr3_aa: CASSFPGVANYGYTF; cdr3_nt: TGTGCCAGCAGCTTTCCAGGGGTAGCTAACTATGGCTACACCTTC
clone_size: few; d_call: TRBD1; j_call: TRBJ1-1; v_call: TRBV30; cdr3_aa: CAWSVDRGSNQAFF; cdr3_nt: TGTGCCTGGAGCGTCGACAGGGGATCGAACCAAGCTTTCTTT
clone_size: NA; d_call: TRBD1; j_call: TRBJ2-3; v_call: TRBV5-6; cdr3_aa: CASSLSTGGVIRNTDTQYF; cdr3_nt: TGTGCCAGCAGCTTGTCCACAGGGGGAGTAATCCGCAACACAGATACGCAGTATTTT
clone_size: NA; d_call: NA; j_call: TRBJ1-6; v_call: TRBV7-3; cdr3_aa: CASSLVQGNSPLHF; cdr3_nt: TGTGCCAGCAGCTTAGTTCAGGGTAATTCACCCCTCCACTTT
clone_size: NA; d_call: TRBD1; j_call: TRBJ2-3; v_call: TRBV5-1; cdr3_aa: CASTGTVTDTQYF; cdr3_nt: TGCGCCAGCACCGGGACAGTCACAGATACGCAGTATTTT
clone_size: NA; d_call: NA; j_call: TRBJ2-7; v_call: TRBV29-1; cdr3_aa: CSVVGGAYEQYF; cdr3_nt: TGCAGCGTTGTTGGGGGGGCTTACGAGCAGTACTTC
clone_size: NA; d_call: NA; j_call: TRBJ1-2; v_call: TRBV2; cdr3_aa: CASSEAGGFRGYTF; cdr3_nt: TGTGCCAGCAGTGAAGCTGGGGGGTTCAGGGGCTACACCTTC
clone_size: few; d_call: NA; j_call: TRBJ1-4; v_call: TRBV25-1; cdr3_aa: CASSVGQPNGDEKLFF; cdr3_nt: TGTGCCAGCAGTGTTGGGCAACCGAACGGGGATGAAAAACTGTTTTTT
clone_size: NA; d_call: NA; j_call: TRBJ2-1; v_call: TRBV2; cdr3_aa: CASSDQGPNEQFF; cdr3_nt: TGTGCCAGCAGTGACCAGGGCCCCAATGAGCAGTTCTTC
clone_size: NA; d_call: NA; j_call: TRBJ2-1; v_call: TRBV5-1; cdr3_aa: CASSLEPHSGQFF; cdr3_nt: TGCGCCAGCAGCTTGGAACCCCACTCGGGGCAGTTCTTC
clone_size: NA; d_call: NA; j_call: TRBJ1-1; v_call: TRBV15; cdr3_aa: CATSRDIRRGGDTEAFF; cdr3_nt: TGTGCCACCAGCAGAGATATCAGGAGGGGAGGGGACACTGAAGCTTTCTTT
clone_size: few; d_call: NA; j_call: TRBJ1-1; v_call: TRBV11-2; cdr3_aa: CASSLVAGMGAFF; cdr3_nt: TGTGCCAGCAGCTTAGTTGCGGGGATGGGAGCTTTCTTT
clone_size: NA; d_call: NA; j_call: TRBJ2-7; v_call: TRBV5-1; cdr3_aa: CASSGQGPLYEQYF; cdr3_nt: TGCGCCAGCAGCGGGCAGGGGCCGCTCTACGAGCAGTACTTC
clone_size: NA; d_call: NA; j_call: TRBJ1-1; v_call: TRBV30; cdr3_aa: CAWSRRGEAFF; cdr3_nt: TGTGCCTGGAGTAGGAGGGGAGAAGCTTTCTTT
clone_size: NA; d_call: TRBD1; j_call: TRBJ1-4; v_call: TRBV5-1; cdr3_aa: CASSLQPGQGNEKLFF; cdr3_nt: TGCGCCAGCAGCTTGCAACCGGGACAGGGGAATGAAAAACTGTTTTTT
clone_size: NA; d_call: NA; j_call: TRBJ1-2; v_call: TRBV7-2; cdr3_aa: CASSLGATDGYTF; cdr3_nt: TGTGCCAGCAGCTTAGGCGCGACAGATGGCTACACCTTC
clone_size: NA; d_call: TRBD1; j_call: TRBJ2-7; v_call: TRBV7-9; cdr3_aa: CASSLAHISDRPPYEQYF; cdr3_nt: TGTGCCAGCAGCTTAGCGCATATTTCGGACAGGCCTCCCTACGAGCAGTACTTC
clone_size: NA; d_call: NA; j_call: TRBJ1-2; v_call: TRBV4-1; cdr3_aa: CASSQEIDGGGRF; cdr3_nt: TGCGCCAGCAGCCAAGAAATCGATGGGGGAGGGCGCTTC
clone_size: NA; d_call: NA; j_call: TRBJ1-6; v_call: TRBV7-2; cdr3_aa: CASSLEGRRPLHF; cdr3_nt: TGTGCCAGCAGCTTAGAAGGCCGGAGGCCCCTCCACTTT
clone_size: NA; d_call: NA; j_call: TRBJ1-2; v_call: TRBV5-4; cdr3_aa: CASSVDGLYGYTF; cdr3_nt: TGTGCCAGCAGCGTGGACGGACTGTATGGCTACACCTTC
clone_size: NA; d_call: NA; j_call: TRBJ1-1; v_call: TRBV5-1; cdr3_aa: CASSLALSRGTEAFF; cdr3_nt: TGCGCCAGCAGCTTGGCACTATCACGAGGCACTGAAGCTTTCTTT
clone_size: NA; d_call: TRBD2; j_call: TRBJ2-7; v_call: TRBV5-1; cdr3_aa: CASSFTGGGSYEQYF; cdr3_nt: TGCGCCAGCAGCTTTACGGGGGGTGGTTCCTACGAGCAGTACTTC
clone_size: NA; d_call: NA; j_call: TRBJ2-1; v_call: TRBV19; cdr3_aa: CASSRYTYNEQFF; cdr3_nt: TGTGCCAGTAGTAGATATACTTACAATGAGCAGTTCTTC
clone_size: few; d_call: TRBD1; j_call: TRBJ1-1; v_call: TRBV7-6; cdr3_aa: CASSSGTALNTEAFF; cdr3_nt: TGTGCCAGCAGCTCCGGGACAGCCCTGAACACTGAAGCTTTCTTT
clone_size: few; d_call: TRBD1; j_call: TRBJ2-7; v_call: TRBV5-5; cdr3_aa: CASSLTGVEQYF; cdr3_nt: TGTGCCAGCAGCTTGACAGGGGTGGAGCAGTACTTC
clone_size: few; d_call: TRBD2; j_call: TRBJ2-3; v_call: TRBV13; cdr3_aa: CASSLRLAGSTDTQYF; cdr3_nt: TGTGCCAGCAGCTTAAGACTAGCGGGGAGCACAGATACGCAGTATTTT
clone_size: NA; d_call: TRBD2; j_call: TRBJ2-3; v_call: TRBV6-4; cdr3_aa: CASSASGSTDTQYF; cdr3_nt: TGTGCCAGCAGTGCTAGCGGGAGCACAGATACGCAGTATTTT
clone_size: NA; d_call: NA; j_call: TRBJ1-3; v_call: TRBV9; cdr3_aa: CASSLQTGISGNTIYF; cdr3_nt: TGTGCCAGCAGCCTACAAACAGGAATCTCTGGAAACACCATATATTTT
clone_size: once; d_call: TRBD1; j_call: TRBJ1-1; v_call: TRBV19; cdr3_aa: CASRNRGATEAFF; cdr3_nt: TGTGCCAGTAGAAACAGGGGAGCCACTGAAGCTTTCTTT
clone_size: NA; d_call: TRBD1; j_call: TRBJ1-2; v_call: TRBV5-1; cdr3_aa: CASSAQGNGYTF; cdr3_nt: TGCGCCAGCAGTGCACAGGGGAATGGCTACACCTTC
clone_size: NA; d_call: NA; j_call: TRBJ1-5; v_call: TRBV13; cdr3_aa: CASSPQGNQPQHF; cdr3_nt: TGTGCCAGCAGCCCCCAGGGAAATCAGCCCCAGCATTTT
clone_size: NA; d_call: NA; j_call: TRBJ1-4; v_call: TRBV5-1; cdr3_aa: CASSFWAANEKLFF; cdr3_nt: TGCGCCAGCAGCTTCTGGGCTGCTAATGAAAAACTGTTTTTT
clone_size: NA; d_call: TRBD2; j_call: TRBJ2-5; v_call: TRBV2; cdr3_aa: CASSRDPGGETQYF; cdr3_nt: TGTGCCAGCAGTCGGGACCCGGGAGGAGAGACCCAGTACTTC
clone_size: NA; d_call: NA; j_call: TRBJ2-1; v_call: TRBV29-1; cdr3_aa: CSVERTGGDEQFF; cdr3_nt: TGCAGCGTTGAGCGGACAGGCGGGGATGAGCAGTTCTTC
clone_size: NA; d_call: TRBD1; j_call: TRBJ1-1; v_call: TRBV18; cdr3_aa: CASSFGQGYPGSMNTEAFF; cdr3_nt: TGTGCCAGCTCCTTTGGACAGGGATACCCTGGCTCCATGAACACTGAAGCTTTCTTT
clone_size: NA; d_call: NA; j_call: TRBJ1-1; v_call: TRBV30; cdr3_aa: CAWTSMMNTEAFF; cdr3_nt: TGTGCCTGGACTAGTATGATGAACACTGAAGCCTTCTTT
clone_size: once; d_call: TRBD1; j_call: TRBJ1-5; v_call: TRBV7-2; cdr3_aa: CASSVDRDNQPQHF; cdr3_nt: TGTGCCAGCAGCGTGGACAGGGACAATCAGCCCCAGCATTTT